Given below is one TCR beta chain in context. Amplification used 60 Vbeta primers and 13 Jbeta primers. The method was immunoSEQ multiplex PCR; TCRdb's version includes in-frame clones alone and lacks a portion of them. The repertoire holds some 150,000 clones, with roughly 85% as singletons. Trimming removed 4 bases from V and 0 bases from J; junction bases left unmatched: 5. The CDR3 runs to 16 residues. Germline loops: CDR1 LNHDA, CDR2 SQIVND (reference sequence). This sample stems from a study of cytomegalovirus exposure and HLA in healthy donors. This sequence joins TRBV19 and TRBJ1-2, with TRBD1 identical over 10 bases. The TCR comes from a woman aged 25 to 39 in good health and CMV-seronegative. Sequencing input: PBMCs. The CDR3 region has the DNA TGTGCCAGTAGTAAGACAGGGGGCGCATCTAACTATGGCTACACCTTC. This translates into CASSKTGGASNYGYTF.